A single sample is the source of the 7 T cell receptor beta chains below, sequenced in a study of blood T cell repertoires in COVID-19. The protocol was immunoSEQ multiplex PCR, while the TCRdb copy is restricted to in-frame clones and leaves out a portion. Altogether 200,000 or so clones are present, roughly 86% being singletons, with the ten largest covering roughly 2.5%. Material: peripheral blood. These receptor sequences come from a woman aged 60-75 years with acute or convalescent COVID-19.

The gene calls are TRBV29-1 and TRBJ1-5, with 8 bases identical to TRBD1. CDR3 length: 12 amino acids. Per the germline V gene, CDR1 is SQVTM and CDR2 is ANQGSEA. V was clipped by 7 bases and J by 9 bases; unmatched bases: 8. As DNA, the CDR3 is TGCAGCGCGCAGGGGGCCCTCGGGCCCCAGCATTTT. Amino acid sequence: CSAQGALGPQHF.

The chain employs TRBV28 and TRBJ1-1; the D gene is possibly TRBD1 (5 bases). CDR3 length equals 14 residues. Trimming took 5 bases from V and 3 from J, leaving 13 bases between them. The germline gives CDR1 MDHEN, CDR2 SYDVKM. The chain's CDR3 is CASSVHRMYTEAFF. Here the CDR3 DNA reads TGTGCCAGCAGTGTTCACAGGATGTACACTGAAGCTTTCTTT.

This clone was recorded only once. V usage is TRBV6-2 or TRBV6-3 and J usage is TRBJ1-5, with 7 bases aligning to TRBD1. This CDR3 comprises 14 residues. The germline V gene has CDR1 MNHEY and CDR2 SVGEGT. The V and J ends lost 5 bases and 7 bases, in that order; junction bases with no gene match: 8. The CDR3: CASSNRQGLQPQHF. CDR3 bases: TGTGCCAGCAGTAACCGACAGGGCTTACAGCCCCAGCATTTT.

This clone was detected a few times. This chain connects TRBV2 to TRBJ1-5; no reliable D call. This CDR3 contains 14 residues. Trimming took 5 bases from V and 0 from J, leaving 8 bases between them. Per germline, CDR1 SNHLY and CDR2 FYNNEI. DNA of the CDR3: TGTGCCAGCAGTCTCTTGGCTAGCAATCAGCCCCAGCATTTT. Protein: CASSLLASNQPQHF.

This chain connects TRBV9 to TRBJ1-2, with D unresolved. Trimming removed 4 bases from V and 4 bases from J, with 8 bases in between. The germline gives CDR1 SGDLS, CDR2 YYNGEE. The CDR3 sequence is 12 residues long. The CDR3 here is CASSSVFYGYTF. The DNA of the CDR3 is TGTGCCAGCAGCTCCGTTTTCTATGGCTACACCTTC.

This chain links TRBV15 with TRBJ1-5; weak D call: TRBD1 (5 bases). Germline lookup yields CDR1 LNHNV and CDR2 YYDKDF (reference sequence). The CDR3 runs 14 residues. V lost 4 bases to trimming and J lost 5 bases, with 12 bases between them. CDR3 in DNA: TGTGCCACCAGCACAGGGTTGAGCTATCAGCCCCAGCATTTT. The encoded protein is CATSTGLSYQPQHF.

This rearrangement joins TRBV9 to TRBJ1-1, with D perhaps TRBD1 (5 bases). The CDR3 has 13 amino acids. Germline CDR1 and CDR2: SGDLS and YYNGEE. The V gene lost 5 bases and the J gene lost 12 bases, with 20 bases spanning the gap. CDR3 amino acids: CASRKGWAAPTFF. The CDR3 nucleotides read TGTGCCAGCAGGAAGGGGTGGGCAGCTCCAACTTTCTTT.